The 11 T cell receptor beta chains below were found in one sample sequenced in a study of shared clonotypes between healthy human individuals. TCRdb's copy holds only in-frame clones and misses some; the assay was immunoSEQ multiplex PCR. The data hold some 1,400,000 clones, with approximately 96% observed a single time. Sequenced sample: naive CD4+ T cells sorted from blood. Subset described: CD45RA+ positively selected. These receptors were collected from a man aged 30-40 years in good health.

J is TRBJ2-1 and V is TRBV7-9; 7 nucleotides agree with TRBD1. The V gene's germline CDR1 is SEHNR and CDR2 FQNEAQ (reference sequence). The CDR3 sequence is 12 residues long. After removal of 5 bases from V and 12 bases from J, the junction contained 7 bases not matched to a gene. CDR3 loop: CASSPEDRPQFF. Here the CDR3 DNA reads TGTGCCAGCAGCCCCGAGGACAGGCCGCAGTTCTTC.

This chain uses TRBV7-8 with TRBJ2-1, with D tentatively TRBD2 (6 bases). The germline V gene encodes CDR1 SGHVS and CDR2 FQNEAQ. Between the trimmed V and J ends, which lost 5 bases and 4 bases, there was a span of 15 bases. CDR3 length equals 15 residues. DNA of the CDR3: TGTGCCAGCAGCAACAAGCGGGTCCTTTACAATGAGCAGTTCTTC. Amino acid sequence: CASSNKRVLYNEQFF.

The sample holds one count of this clone. The chain carries TRBV28 and TRBJ2-7; D possibly corresponds to TRBD2 (6 bases). The CDR3 covers 14 residues. V shed 3 bases and J shed 6 bases, with 15 bases lying between them. The germline gives CDR1 MDHEN, CDR2 SYDVKM. This CDR3 is CASSFGGALAEQYF. The DNA of the CDR3 is TGTGCCAGCAGTTTCGGGGGAGCTTTAGCCGAGCAGTACTTC.

The chain couples TRBV7-9 to TRBJ1-1, with 8 bases lining up with TRBD1. The CDR3 contains 16 residues. Germline assignment: CDR1 SEHNR and CDR2 FQNEAQ (reference sequence). After removal of 3 bases from V and 4 bases from J, the junction contained 10 bases not matched to a gene. CDR3 DNA sequence: TGTGCCAGCAGCTTGGGTTCCGGGACAGGTCCCACTGAAGCTTTCTTT. This sequence encodes CASSLGSGTGPTEAFF.

This rearrangement joins TRBV9 to TRBJ1-3; D ambiguous. This CDR3 contains 14 residues. V lost 4 bases to trimming and J lost 4 bases, with 12 bases between them. CDR1 is SGDLS and CDR2 is YYNGEE in the germline V gene. Here the CDR3 reads CASSLRAGGNTIYF. DNA for the CDR3: TGTGCCAGCAGCTTACGAGCGGGGGGAAACACCATATATTTT.

The chain is built from TRBV7-2 and TRBJ2-5; possibly TRBD2 for D (5 bases). Germline V lookup: CDR1 SGHTA, CDR2 FQGNSA. The CDR3 is 15 amino acids. The V end was cut by 0 bases, the J end by 2 bases, with 10 bases between. The CDR3, as DNA: TGTGCCAGCAGCTTAGCGGAGGTAGTTCAAGAGACCCAGTACTTC. Protein product: CASSLAEVVQETQYF.

This clone was counted once. The same CDR3 can be traced to other DNA sequences in this sample. The genes are TRBV4-3 and TRBJ1-2; D gene uncertain. From germline, CDR1 is LGHNA and CDR2 YSLEER. V was trimmed by 0 bases and J by 5 bases, leaving 10 bases between them. The CDR3 is 14 amino acids. The CDR3 nucleotides read TGCGCCAGCAGCCAAGATTTGCGGGGATATGGCTACACCTTC. Protein sequence: CASSQDLRGYGYTF.

The chain links TRBV9 to TRBJ2-1, with TRBD2 matching over 7 bases. J lost 9 bases, V lost 4 bases, and 7 bases had no gene match. The germline CDR1 and CDR2 sequences are SGDLS and YYNGEE. This CDR3 is built from 13 residues. CDR3 sequence reads: CASSPQAGPEQFF. CDR3 bases: TGTGCCAGCAGCCCCCAAGCGGGACCTGAGCAGTTCTTC.

The chain recombines TRBV6-1 with TRBJ2-7; D remains unclear. The CDR3 covers 17 residues. CDR1 is MNHNS and CDR2 is SASEGT in the germline V gene. V dropped 4 bases and J dropped 1 base, with 20 bases sitting between them. The DNA of the CDR3 is TGTGCCAGCAGTGGCGGCTACAGTCTGTCTTTTTCCTACGAGCAGTACTTC. The encoded protein is CASSGGYSLSFSYEQYF.

The V gene is TRBV19, the J gene TRBJ2-7, with D possibly matching TRBD1 (5 bases). The CDR3 is 12 amino acids. Germline V lookup: CDR1 LNHDA, CDR2 SQIVND (reference sequence). V lost 3 bases and J 6 bases, leaving 9 bases between the germline ends. Here the CDR3 DNA reads TGTGCCAGTAGTATCAGGGTTGGCGAGCAGTACTTC. It specifies CASSIRVGEQYF.

The chain uses TRBV10-3 and TRBJ2-3; D gene unclear. This CDR3 contains 15 residues. V lost 3 bases to trimming and J lost 3 bases, with 13 bases between them. Germline V gene data show CDR1 as ENHRY and CDR2 as SYGVKD. The CDR3 region is CAISDRSSATDTQYF. CDR3 in DNA: TGTGCCATCAGTGACCGGTCCTCCGCGACAGATACGCAGTATTTT.